The source of this T cell receptor (beta chain) is a study of shared T cell receptors in the human thymus. TCRdb's copy holds only in-frame clones and misses some; the assay was immunoSEQ multiplex PCR. The sample contains 640,000 or so clones, around 87% of which appear only once. A further study also used this sample, focusing on human thymus T cells. In that study: Thymic material originated from resections removed in the course of corrective heart surgery. In unrelated individuals, thymic repertoires overlapped highly, according to related research.

Sample: thymocytes. This receptor was taken from a boy under two years old with a congenital heart defect.

The CDR3 is CASSPRQFSGNTIYF. The CDR3 nucleotides are TGTGCCAGCAGCCCACGACAGTTTTCTGGAAACACCATATATTTT. The rearrangement joins TRBV7-8 to TRBJ1-3, with TRBD1 as a possible D gene (5 bases). The V gene's germline CDR1 is SGHVS and CDR2 FQNEAQ. Trimming shortened V by 5 bases and J by 1 base, and 12 bases separated the two germline ends. CDR3 size: 15 residues.